Listed below are T cell receptor beta chains from one sample, sequenced in a study of blood T cell repertoires in COVID-19. Produced via immunoSEQ multiplex PCR; TCRdb's table is partial and in-frame only. The sample includes around 430,000 clones, approximately 88% of them seen just once. Sequencing used peripheral blood. These receptor sequences come from a woman aged 50 to 60 with COVID-19, enrolled during active disease. Both conserved end residues are part of each CDR3. A D gene is named only where the DNA matches it firmly. Some rows have no size entry. The others give once, few or many, or a class for an expanded clone.

CDR3 length	V gene	D gene	clone size	J gene	CDR3 protein	CDR3 DNA
16	TRBV9	TRBD1	.	TRBJ2-2	CASSAGTGGPMGELFF	TGTGCCAGCAGCGCCGGGACAGGGGGCCCAATGGGGGAGCTGTTTTTT
12	TRBV6-5	.	few	TRBJ2-2	CASRRGTGELFF	TGTGCCAGCAGGCGAGGCACCGGGGAGCTGTTTTTT
13	TRBV30	.	.	TRBJ2-5	CARRDLARRTQYF	TGTGCCCGTCGGGATTTAGCAAGGAGGACCCAGTACTTC
16	TRBV18	.	.	TRBJ2-1	CASSRSERKSYNEQFF	TGTGCCAGCTCACGAAGTGAGAGAAAGTCCTACAATGAGCAGTTCTTC
16	TRBV28	TRBD1	.	TRBJ1-2	CASTPMTGTGNQGYTF	TGTGCCAGCACCCCTATGACCGGGACAGGGAATCAAGGCTACACCTTC
16	TRBV6-1	.	.	TRBJ1-4	CASSEEADSGMEKLFF	TGTGCCAGCAGTGAAGAGGCGGACAGCGGCATGGAGAAACTGTTTTTT
16	TRBV5-1	TRBD2	.	TRBJ2-7	CARKLSPSGRTYEQYF	TGCGCCCGTAAACTTAGTCCTAGCGGGAGAACCTACGAGCAGTACTTC
14	TRBV9	TRBD1	.	TRBJ1-2	CASSALQGAAGYTF	TGTGCCAGCAGCGCTTTACAGGGGGCCGCGGGCTACACCTTC
12	TRBV6-6	.	.	TRBJ2-7	CASSPLGGEQYF	TGTGCCAGCAGCCCCCTGGGAGGCGAGCAGTACTTC
15	TRBV5-8	.	.	TRBJ1-5	CASSLGAYSNQPQHF	TGTGCCAGCAGCTTGGGCGCTTATAGCAATCAGCCCCAGCATTTT
15	TRBV6-5	TRBD1	.	TRBJ1-2	CASAPDEGADYGYTF	TGTGCCAGCGCGCCGGACGAGGGGGCGGACTATGGCTACACCTTC
12	TRBV29-1	.	.	TRBJ2-1	CSSTSSYNEQFF	TGCAGCTCGACTAGCTCCTACAATGAGCAGTTCTTC
15	TRBV19	.	.	TRBJ1-1	CASSMVYRMNTEAFF	TGTGCCAGTAGTATGGTATACAGGATGAACACTGAAGCTTTCTTT
14	TRBV5-1	.	.	TRBJ1-2	CASSLTSEVGGYTF	TGCGCCAGCAGCTTGACCAGCGAGGTAGGCGGCTACACCTTC
16	TRBV27	.	once	TRBJ2-7	CASSPQVVWGVYEQYF	TGTGCCAGCAGTCCCCAGGTTGTGTGGGGGGTGTACGAGCAGTACTTC
15	TRBV5-1	TRBD1	.	TRBJ1-2	CASSLDPGQVYGYTF	TGCGCCAGCAGCTTGGATCCGGGACAGGTCTATGGCTACACCTTC
18	TRBV28	.	.	TRBJ2-2	CASSSYISSTANTGELFF	TGTGCCAGCAGTAGTTACATTTCTTCGACAGCGAACACCGGGGAGCTGTTTTTT
14	TRBV19	.	.	TRBJ1-5	CASSIWGEEQPQHF	TGTGCCAGTAGTATTTGGGGGGAAGAACAGCCCCAGCATTTT
14	TRBV5-1	.	.	TRBJ1-1	CASSLAQSNTEAFF	TGCGCCAGCAGCTTGGCACAGTCGAACACTGAAGCTTTCTTT
12	TRBV11-2	.	.	TRBJ2-7	CASSPGTPKQYF	TGTGCCAGCAGCCCCGGGACACCCAAGCAGTACTTC
16	TRBV19	.	.	TRBJ1-5	CASSPAAGVFGQPQHF	TGTGCCAGTAGCCCGGCGGCAGGGGTGTTTGGTCAGCCCCAGCATTTT
12	TRBV9	.	.	TRBJ1-2	CASSGDPKGYTF	TGTGCCAGCAGCGGCGATCCTAAGGGCTACACCTTC
13	TRBV4-1	TRBD1	once	TRBJ2-7	CASSQHRGYEQYF	TGCGCCAGCAGCCAACACAGGGGCTACGAGCAGTACTTC
13	TRBV6-6	.	.	TRBJ2-7	CASSSRENNEQYF	TGTGCCAGCAGTTCCCGGGAAAACAACGAGCAGTACTTC
15	TRBV2	.	.	TRBJ1-1	CASSDTGLRNTEAFF	TGTGCCAGCAGCGACACGGGACTTAGGAACACTGAAGCTTTCTTT
15	TRBV5-1	TRBD1	.	TRBJ2-7	CASSQDRGLPYEQYF	TGCGCCAGCAGCCAGGACAGGGGCCTACCCTACGAGCAGTACTTC
13	TRBV5-1	TRBD1	.	TRBJ1-4	CASSRDRGEKLFF	TGCGCCAGCAGCCGGGACAGGGGGGAAAAACTGTTTTTT
15	TRBV6-2/TRBV6-3	TRBD1	once	TRBJ1-1	CASSYVDRGNTEAFF	TGTGCCAGCAGTTACGTCGACAGGGGTAACACTGAAGCTTTCTTT
13	TRBV7-9	TRBD1	once	TRBJ2-7	CASSRTGVYEQYF	TGTGCCAGCAGTCGGACAGGGGTCTACGAGCAGTACTTC